This entry features one T cell receptor beta chain sequence. Germline V gene sequence: CDR1 MNHNS, CDR2 SASEGT. This CDR3 is 12 amino acids long. Trimming left V 11 bases short and J 7 bases short, with 15 bases between. The data originate from a study of cytomegalovirus exposure and HLA in healthy donors. The study ran its PCR with 60 Vbeta and 13 Jbeta primers. Sequencing used immunoSEQ multiplex PCR; TCRdb keeps in-frame clones, though not all of them. The sample has around 100,000 clones, and its top ten clones hold 3% to 3.5%. Input material: PBMCs. The rearrangement uses TRBV6-1 and TRBJ1-5, with D perhaps matching TRBD1 (6 bases). This clonotype was sampled from a man aged 40-49 years in good health and CMV-seronegative. In nucleotides, the CDR3 is TGTGCCGTCAGGGGATCCATCCAGCCCCAGCATTTT. Translating it yields CAVRGSIQPQHF.